These 23 T cell receptor beta chains originate from one sample sequenced in a study of T cell responses to AZD1222 COVID-19 vaccine. The method was immunoSEQ multiplex PCR; TCRdb's version includes in-frame clones alone and lacks a portion of them. The sample has about 120,000 clones; about 85% are singletons. Source: peripheral blood, taken on day 0 of AZD1222 vaccination. All receptors come from an adult in good health.

This chain uses TRBV10-3 with TRBJ2-2; 8 bases match TRBD1. Unmatched junction bases numbered 6, after V lost 3 bases and J lost 6 bases. Germline V gene sequence: CDR1 ENHRY, CDR2 SYGVKD. The CDR3 extends over 15 amino acids. The CDR3, as DNA: TGTGCCATCAGTGAAACGCAGGGGGCCCCCGGGGAGCTGTTTTTT. Translated, it gives CAISETQGAPGELFF.

Here the CDR3 reads CASSQDGSGTSYEQYF. The CDR3 DNA sequence: TGTGCCAGCAGCCAAGACGGAAGCGGGACCTCCTACGAGCAGTACTTC. The chain combines TRBV4-2 with TRBJ2-7; TRBD2 matches at 7 bases. The ends lost 0 bases at V and 0 bases at J; junction bases unmatched: 5. This CDR3 region has 16 residues. The germline V gene has CDR1 LGHNA and CDR2 YNFKEQ.

This CDR3 reads CASSSSSYEQYF. CDR3 nucleotide sequence: TGTGCCAGCAGCTCCAGCTCCTACGAGCAGTACTTC. The rearrangement uses TRBV7-6 and TRBJ2-7; D not resolved. Trimming stripped 4 bases from V and 0 bases from J, with 4 bases between. Germline V gene sequence: CDR1 SGHVS, CDR2 FNYEAQ. The CDR3 loop spans 12 amino acids. Drawing the rest from reference TRBV7-6 and TRBJ2-7, the complete variable domain is GAGVSQSPRYKVTKRGQDVALRCDPISGHVSLYWYRQALGQGPEFLTYFNYEAQQDKSGLPNDRFSAERPEGSISTLTIQRTEQRDSAMYRCASSSSSYEQYFGPGTRLTVT.

V gene TRBV16 combines with J gene TRBJ2-1; no reliable D call. Germline V gives CDR1 KGHSY, CDR2 FQNENV. The length of the CDR3 is 13 residues. The V end lost 4 bases, the J end lost 0 bases, and 4 bases lay between the germline ends. The CDR3 sequence is CASSPLSYNEQFF. CDR3 DNA sequence: TGTGCCAGCAGCCCACTCTCCTACAATGAGCAGTTCTTC.

In this sample, this clone turned up once. The chain uses TRBV28 and TRBJ2-3; possibly TRBD1 or TRBD2 for D (5 bases each). The CDR3 is made up of 16 amino acids. Trimming left V 2 bases short and J 3 bases short, with 15 bases between. Germline V CDR1 and CDR2: MDHEN, SYDVKM. The CDR3 DNA follows: TGTGCCAGCAGTTTAAGAGGGGTCCTGATGACAGATACGCAGTATTTT. Its protein is CASSLRGVLMTDTQYF.

The chain joins TRBV5-1 to TRBJ1-2; D is possibly TRBD1 (6 bases). From germline, CDR1 is SGHRS and CDR2 YFSETQ. V was pared by 3 bases and J by 0 bases, with 12 bases between. The CDR3 sequence is 15 residues long. CDR3 nucleotides: TGCGCCAGCAGCTCGGACAGCCGTACTAACTATGGCTACACCTTC. It encodes CASSSDSRTNYGYTF.

The J gene is TRBJ2-3, the V gene TRBV5-8, with 8 bases aligning to TRBD1. The CDR3 extends over 17 amino acids. Germline assignment: CDR1 SGHTS and CDR2 YDEGEE. V dropped 5 bases and J dropped 3; count of bases not matched to a gene: 14. The CDR3 DNA reads as TGTGCCAGCAGTCGGACAGGGTTAGAGGTGTGGACAGATACGCAGTATTTT. Translating it yields CASSRTGLEVWTDTQYF.

This rearrangement joins TRBV19 to TRBJ2-7; D may be TRBD1 or TRBD2 (5 bases each). The CDR3 consists of 14 residues. In germline, CDR1 is LNHDA, CDR2 SQIVND (reference sequence). V shed 5 bases and J shed 8 bases, with 19 bases lying between them. CDR3 in DNA: TGTGCCAGTAGTCTTCCTGGGACCTCCGTGAAGCAGTACTTC. This codes for CASSLPGTSVKQYF.

This clone came up a few times. The chain combines TRBV5-1 with TRBJ2-3, with 11 bases matching TRBD1. The V segment lost 2 bases and the J segment 3 bases; nucleotides outside the gene matches: 5. The germline gives CDR1 SGHRS, CDR2 YFSETQ. CDR3 size: 16 residues. The CDR3 here is CASSLGQGAGTDTQYF. The DNA for the CDR3 is TGCGCCAGCAGCTTAGGACAGGGGGCTGGTACAGATACGCAGTATTTT.

This chain connects TRBV11-3 to TRBJ2-3; D uncertain. This CDR3 spans 13 amino acids. Germline V gene lookup returns CDR1 SGHNT and CDR2 YENEEA. With 5 bases removed from V and 1 base from J, the gap between germline ends came to 7 bases. CDR3: CASSPTRTDTQYF. DNA of the CDR3: TGTGCCAGCAGCCCGACCCGCACAGATACGCAGTATTTT.

The J gene is TRBJ1-5, the V gene TRBV27, with unresolved D. The germline V gene encodes CDR1 MNHEY and CDR2 SMNVEV (reference sequence). The ends were cut back, 5 bases at V and 4 bases at J, with 18 bases in the middle. The CDR3 is made up of 16 amino acids. In DNA, the CDR3 is TGTGCCAGCAGTCCGTCGGGCCGGCCTCTAAATCAGCCCCAGCATTTT. This codes for CASSPSGRPLNQPQHF.

This clone is a singleton in its sample. This chain connects TRBV30 to TRBJ1-4, with TRBD1 matching over 8 bases. Trimming cost V 1 base and J 11 bases; bases outside gene matches: 6. The germline gives CDR1 GTSNPN, CDR2 SVGIG (reference sequence). The CDR3 contains 13 residues. As DNA, the CDR3 is TGTGCCTGGAGTGAGGGGGGACAGGCGAAACTGTTTTTT. Translated: CAWSEGGQAKLFF.

The genes are TRBV4-1 and TRBJ1-5; the D gene is possibly TRBD1 (5 bases). The CDR3 is 13 residues long. The germline V gene encodes CDR1 MGHRA and CDR2 YSYEKL. V shed 1 base and J shed 6 bases, with 7 bases lying between them. DNA for the CDR3: TGCGCCAGCAGCCAAGGGGGCAGTCAGCCCCAGCATTTT. Its protein product is CASSQGGSQPQHF.

CDR3 in DNA: TGTGCCAGCAGCTGGAGGGACTCCCAATGGACCGGGGAGCTGTTTTTT. This translates into CASSWRDSQWTGELFF. The V call is TRBV11-1, the J call TRBJ2-2, with D tentatively TRBD2 (6 bases). Trimming shortened V by 4 bases and J by 5 bases, and 17 bases separated the two germline ends. The CDR3 totals 16 residues. The V gene's germline CDR1 is SGHAT and CDR2 FQDESV (reference sequence).

The V gene is TRBV3-1 (or the pseudogene TRBV3-2), the J gene TRBJ2-7, with 8 bases lining up with TRBD1. This CDR3 contains 14 residues. CDR1 is LGHDT and CDR2 is YNNKEL in the germline V gene (reference sequence). The ends lost 4 bases at V and 4 bases at J; junction bases unmatched: 6. The CDR3 bases are TGTGCCAGCAGCCGTGGCAGGGGGCCTTACGAGCAGTACTTC. Translated: CASSRGRGPYEQYF.

The chain recombines TRBV20-1 with TRBJ2-7; D call uncertain. Germline V lookup: CDR1 DFQATT, CDR2 SNEGSKA (reference sequence). The germline V and J ends were trimmed by 5 bases and 6 bases, with 11 bases remaining between them. This CDR3 comprises 11 residues. The CDR3 region has the DNA TGCAGTGCTCAAGTAGGGCCCGAGCAGTACTTC. Its translation is CSAQVGPEQYF.

The V call is TRBV19, the J call TRBJ2-7, with 8 bases matching TRBD2. The CDR3 is 16 residues long. J lost 5 bases, V lost 5 bases, and 14 bases had no gene match. Germline V gene lookup returns CDR1 LNHDA and CDR2 SQIVND (reference sequence). The CDR3 nucleotides read TGTGCCAGTAGTGCGACCTCCGGGACTAGAAGTAACGAGCAGTACTTC. It encodes CASSATSGTRSNEQYF.

The V and J genes are TRBV28 and TRBJ1-6; D not certain. The CDR3 spans 13 residues. Germline V gene data show CDR1 as MDHEN and CDR2 as SYDVKM. Deletions cut 3 bases from V and 9 bases from J, with 9 bases between. CDR3: CASSFPHRSPLHF. DNA of the CDR3: TGTGCCAGCAGTTTCCCACACCGTTCACCCCTCCACTTT.

This chain uses TRBV19 with TRBJ1-5; possibly TRBD1 for D (6 bases). In germline, CDR1 is LNHDA, CDR2 SQIVND (reference sequence). The CDR3 runs 14 residues. Trimming cost V 1 base and J 6 bases, with 10 bases left between them. CDR3 loop: CASSIVTGSQPQHF. In DNA form, the CDR3 reads TGTGCCAGTAGTATAGTAACAGGGTCTCAGCCCCAGCATTTT.

In its sample, this clone was seen a few times. This chain uses TRBV6-5 with TRBJ1-1; 8 bases fit TRBD1. There are 13 residues in the CDR3. Germline trimming cut 6 bases from V and 1 base from J; bases unmatched to any gene: 1. The V gene's germline CDR1 is MNHEY and CDR2 SVGAGI. CDR3 amino acids: CASRGTGNTEAFF. The CDR3 DNA follows: TGTGCCAGCAGAGGGACAGGGAACACTGAAGCTTTCTTT.

The V gene is TRBV19, the J gene TRBJ2-2; 10 nucleotides line up with TRBD2. The trim removed 5 bases at V and 5 bases at J, leaving 11 bases unmatched. This CDR3 spans 17 amino acids. Per germline, CDR1 LNHDA and CDR2 SQIVND (reference sequence). The DNA for the CDR3 is TGTGCCAGTAGTCGGGTCCGACTAGCGGGTGGGACCGGGGAGCTGTTTTTT. It specifies CASSRVRLAGGTGELFF.

This clone was picked up a small number of times. The chain recombines TRBV6-2 or TRBV6-3 with TRBJ2-7, with 10 bases identical to TRBD1. The CDR3 length is 16 residues. The V gene end was trimmed by 0 bases and the J gene end by 1 base; junction bases not matched to a gene: 3. Looked up from germline, CDR1 is MNHEY and CDR2 is SVGEGT. The CDR3 spells CASSYSPGQGSYEQYF. CDR3 nucleotide sequence: TGTGCCAGCAGTTACTCCCCGGGACAGGGGTCCTACGAGCAGTACTTC.

This chain connects TRBV9 to TRBJ1-4; D is possibly TRBD1 (6 bases). Germline values: CDR1 SGDLS, CDR2 YYNGEE. This CDR3 is built from 16 residues. Trimming took 4 bases from V and 0 from J, leaving 13 bases between them. CDR3 in DNA: TGTGCCAGCAGCCCCCCCAGGGGAGCAACTAATGAAAAACTGTTTTTT. Its protein product is CASSPPRGATNEKLFF.